What follows are 22 T cell receptor beta chains derived from one specimen sequenced in a study of T cell responses to AZD1222 COVID-19 vaccine. The method was immunoSEQ multiplex PCR; TCRdb's version includes in-frame clones alone and lacks a portion of them. There are approximately 150,000 clones in the sample; approximately 88% occur only once, and around 4.5% lies in the top ten. The material sequenced was peripheral blood, taken 28 days after the second AZD1222 dose. The receptors stem from an adult who received the AZD1222 COVID-19 vaccine.

V gene TRBV9 combines with J gene TRBJ1-6, with 8 bases matching TRBD1. This CDR3 contains 15 residues. The germline CDR1 and CDR2 sequences are SGDLS and YYNGEE. The V gene end was trimmed by 4 bases and the J gene end by 7 bases; junction bases not matched to a gene: 7. CDR3 nucleotides: TGTGCCAGCAGCCCAACGACAGGGGCCAATTCACCCCTCCACTTT. Protein product: CASSPTTGANSPLHF.

The genes are TRBV19 and TRBJ1-5, with unresolved D. Trimming shortened V by 2 bases and J by 7 bases, and 9 bases separated the two germline ends. The CDR3 runs to 13 residues. Germline values: CDR1 LNHDA, CDR2 SQIVND (reference sequence). CDR3 sequence reads: CASSIQFGQPQHF. CDR3 in DNA: TGTGCCAGTAGTATACAATTTGGACAGCCCCAGCATTTT.

V usage is TRBV4-1 and J usage is TRBJ1-5, with D uncertain. V was clipped by 0 bases and J by 7 bases, with 7 bases between them. Germline V lookup: CDR1 MGHRA, CDR2 YSYEKL. The CDR3 loop spans 13 amino acids. The DNA for the CDR3 is TGCGCCAGCAGCCAAGAATATGGACAGCCCCAGCATTTT. The encoded protein is CASSQEYGQPQHF.

V gene TRBV6-5 combines with J gene TRBJ1-6; possible D gene TRBD1, 5 bases. Germline V gene data show CDR1 as MNHEY and CDR2 as SVGAGI. V gave up 2 bases and J gave up 10 bases, with 18 bases separating them. The CDR3 sequence is 16 residues long. The chain's CDR3 is CASSYKGGASESPLHF. For the CDR3, the DNA is TGTGCCAGCAGTTACAAGGGCGGGGCCAGTGAATCACCCCTCCACTTT.

This chain joins TRBV9 and TRBJ1-1; 7 bases fit TRBD1. The CDR3 sequence is 13 residues long. With V trimmed by 0 bases and J by 7 bases, 3 bases remained unmatched. Germline CDR1 and CDR2: SGDLS and YYNGEE. The CDR3 sequence is CASSVVGGDEAFF. The DNA of the CDR3 is TGTGCCAGCAGCGTAGTAGGGGGCGATGAAGCTTTCTTT.

This clone turned up a few times. This chain joins TRBV18 and TRBJ1-3; tentatively, D is TRBD1 (6 bases). Germline V gene sequence: CDR1 KGHSH, CDR2 LQKENI. V was shortened by 6 bases and J by 4 bases, with 19 bases between the two germline ends. The CDR3 is made up of 16 amino acids. CDR3 sequence: CASSPQDRQVGNTIYF. The CDR3, as DNA: TGTGCCAGCTCTCCCCAGGACAGACAAGTCGGAAACACCATATATTTT.

V usage is TRBV12-3 or TRBV12-4 and J usage is TRBJ1-1; D unresolved. The CDR3 loop spans 11 amino acids. The V and J ends lost 4 bases and 6 bases respectively, with 6 bases between them. The CDR3 loop is CASSSYSEAFF. The CDR3, as DNA: TGTGCCAGCAGTTCCTACTCTGAAGCTTTCTTT.

This clone appeared once. The chain is built from TRBV14 and TRBJ1-4; D is uncertain. The CDR3 runs 15 residues. Between the trimmed V and J ends, which lost 1 base and 0 bases, there was a span of 6 bases. In germline, CDR1 is SGHDN, CDR2 FVKESK. The CDR3, as DNA: TGTGCCAGCAGCCAAGTAGCTGCAACTAATGAAAAACTGTTTTTT. It translates to CASSQVAATNEKLFF.

This clone was seen a handful of times. This rearrangement joins TRBV5-1 to TRBJ2-1; D might be TRBD2 (5 bases). This CDR3 spans 14 amino acids. The ends were cut back, 0 bases at V and 3 bases at J, with 7 bases in the middle. From germline, CDR1 is SGHRS and CDR2 YFSETQ. As DNA, the CDR3 is TGCGCCAGCAGCTTGGAACTAGGCTACAATGAGCAGTTCTTC. Its translation is CASSLELGYNEQFF.

The V and J genes are TRBV12-5 and TRBJ2-6; D unclear. CDR3 length equals 16 residues. Germline loops: CDR1 LGHNT, CDR2 FRNRAP. V lost 2 bases, J lost 2 bases, and 10 bases lay in between. CDR3 in amino acids: CASGLLGSPGANVLTF. The CDR3, as DNA: TGTGCTAGTGGTTTGTTAGGGTCCCCTGGGGCCAACGTCCTGACTTTC.

The chain has TRBV5-6 and TRBJ1-5, with D possibly being TRBD1 (5 bases). Trimming cost V 4 bases and J 4 bases, with 12 bases left between them. Germline CDR1 SGHDT, CDR2 YYEEEE. This CDR3 region has 14 residues. CDR3 bases: TGTGCCAGCAGCCGACGACAGCAAAATCAGCCCCAGCATTTT. Protein sequence: CASSRRQQNQPQHF. Based on the CDR3 plus reference TRBV5-6 and TRBJ1-5, the full variable domain is DAGVTQSPTHLIKTRGQQVTLRCSPKSGHDTVSWYQQALGQGPQFIFQYYEEEERQRGNFPDRFSGHQFPNYSSELNVNALLLGDSALYLCASSRRQQNQPQHFGDGTRLSIL.

The chain employs TRBV10-3 and TRBJ1-5; TRBD1 matches at 10 bases. The length of the CDR3 is 18 residues. The germline gives CDR1 ENHRY, CDR2 SYGVKD. V shed 5 bases, J shed 0 bases, and the junction held 10 bases outside the gene matches. Here the CDR3 DNA reads TGTGCCATCAGTTCCGGGACAGGGGTTGGGAATAGCAATCAGCCCCAGCATTTT. Amino acid sequence: CAISSGTGVGNSNQPQHF.

The V call is TRBV7-3, the J call TRBJ2-3; D uncertain. The CDR3 covers 13 residues. The germline V and J ends were trimmed by 3 bases and 4 bases, with 8 bases remaining between them. Per germline, CDR1 SGHTA and CDR2 FQGTGA. The CDR3 spells CASSFRKSDTQYF. Written as DNA, the CDR3 is TGTGCCAGCAGCTTCCGCAAATCAGATACGCAGTATTTT.

The rearrangement joins TRBV18 to TRBJ2-7; D is unresolved. The CDR3 sequence is 12 residues long. Germline-derived CDR1 and CDR2 are KGHSH and LQKENI. With 3 bases removed from V and 6 bases from J, the gap between germline ends came to 9 bases. The CDR3 region has the DNA TGTGCCAGCTCACCGAGCAGCCCCGAGCAGTACTTC. It is translated as CASSPSSPEQYF.

The chain has TRBV27 and TRBJ1-2; no clear D. The CDR3 length is 14 residues. The V end lost 0 bases, the J end lost 4 bases, and 9 bases lay between the germline ends. Germline loops: CDR1 MNHEY, CDR2 SMNVEV (reference sequence). The CDR3 DNA reads TGTGCCAGCAGTTTATCGGCGGGCGCCTATGGCTACACCTTC. Its protein is CASSLSAGAYGYTF.

The count of this clone is one. V and J are TRBV6-5 and TRBJ1-1, with unresolved D. Trimming cost V 7 bases and J 4 bases, with 16 bases left between them. The germline gives CDR1 MNHEY, CDR2 SVGAGI. This CDR3 has 14 amino acids. CDR3 protein: CASTRGVGPTEAFF. CDR3 DNA: TGTGCCAGCACAAGAGGTGTAGGCCCCACTGAAGCTTTCTTT.

J is TRBJ1-1 and V is TRBV29-1, with D hard to call. Germline CDR1 and CDR2: SQVTM and ANQGSEA. Trimming took off 3 bases at V and 4 bases at J, with 12 bases between the two ends. The CDR3 consists of 13 residues. The CDR3 spells CSVDSWAGTEAFF. CDR3 in DNA: TGCAGCGTTGATAGCTGGGCGGGCACTGAAGCTTTCTTT.

The chain links TRBV29-1 to TRBJ2-2, with D tentatively TRBD2 (6 bases). Germline values: CDR1 SQVTM, CDR2 ANQGSEA. V was clipped by 7 bases and J by 0 bases, with 12 bases between them. This CDR3 region has 14 residues. In nucleotides, the CDR3 is TGCAGCGGTAGCCCTAGCGCGAACACCGGGGAGCTGTTTTTT. It codes for CSGSPSANTGELFF.

The genes are TRBV7-2 and TRBJ1-3, with unresolved D. The ends were cut back, 3 bases at V and 0 bases at J, with 9 bases in the middle. This CDR3 has 15 residues. Germline V gives CDR1 SGHTA, CDR2 FQGNSA. The CDR3 sequence is CASSFQINSGNTIYF. The CDR3 DNA follows: TGTGCCAGCAGCTTTCAGATCAACTCTGGAAACACCATATATTTT.

This chain links TRBV5-6 with TRBJ2-3; D gene unclear. Between the trimmed V and J ends, which lost 4 bases and 4 bases, there was a span of 7 bases. The germline gives CDR1 SGHDT, CDR2 YYEEEE. The CDR3 runs to 12 residues. The DNA for the CDR3 is TGTGCCAGCAGCCTAGATCCAGATACGCAGTATTTT. It encodes CASSLDPDTQYF. The complete variable domain, with remaining parts taken from reference TRBV5-6 and TRBJ2-3, reads DAGVTQSPTHLIKTRGQQVTLRCSPKSGHDTVSWYQQALGQGPQFIFQYYEEEERQRGNFPDRFSGHQFPNYSSELNVNALLLGDSALYLCASSLDPDTQYFGPGTRLTVL.

This clone was picked up a small number of times. V gene TRBV20-1 combines with J gene TRBJ2-6, with a possible D match to TRBD1 (5 bases). The V end was cut by 3 bases, the J end by 4 bases, with 10 bases between. The CDR3 sequence is 14 residues long. Germline V gives CDR1 DFQATT, CDR2 SNEGSKA (reference sequence). This chain's CDR3 is CSASRQGGANVLTF. For the CDR3, the DNA is TGCAGTGCTAGTCGGCAGGGCGGGGCCAACGTCCTGACTTTC.

The chain employs TRBV18 and TRBJ2-7; D remains unclear. V was clipped by 3 bases and J by 2 bases, with 8 bases between them. The CDR3 is 13 residues long. Germline lookup yields CDR1 KGHSH and CDR2 LQKENI. In nucleotides, the CDR3 is TGTGCCAGCTCACCCCCGGGCACCTACGAGCAGTACTTC. This translates into CASSPPGTYEQYF.